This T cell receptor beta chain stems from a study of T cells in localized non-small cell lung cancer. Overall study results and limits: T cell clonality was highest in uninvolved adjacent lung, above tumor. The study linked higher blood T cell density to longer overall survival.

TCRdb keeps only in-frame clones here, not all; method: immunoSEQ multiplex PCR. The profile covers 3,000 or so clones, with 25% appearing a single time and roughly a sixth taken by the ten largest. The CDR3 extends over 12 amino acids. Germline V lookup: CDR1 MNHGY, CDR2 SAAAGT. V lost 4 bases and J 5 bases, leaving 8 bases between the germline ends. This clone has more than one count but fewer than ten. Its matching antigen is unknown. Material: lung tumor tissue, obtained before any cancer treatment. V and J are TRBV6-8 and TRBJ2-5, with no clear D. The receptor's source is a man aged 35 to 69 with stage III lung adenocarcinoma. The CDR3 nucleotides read TGTGCCAGCAGTTCCACCCCCGAGACCCAGTACTTC. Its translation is CASSSTPETQYF.